One and the same sample provided the 13 T cell receptor beta chains below, sequenced in a study of cytomegalovirus exposure and HLA in healthy donors. 60 Vbeta and 13 Jbeta primers were used in PCR. The data were produced by immunoSEQ multiplex PCR, yet TCRdb's version contains in-frame clones alone and is incomplete. The profile shows about 190,000 clones, around four fifths of them singletons. What was sequenced was PBMCs. These receptors all come from a woman aged 18-30 years in good health and CMV-seronegative.

CDR3 residues: CASSHSREQGGELFF. DNA of the CDR3: TGTGCCAGCAGCCATTCTCGGGAGCAAGGCGGGGAGCTGTTTTTT. The J gene is TRBJ2-2, the V gene TRBV4-2; tentatively, D is TRBD2 (6 bases). Deletions cut 3 bases from V and 7 bases from J, with 15 bases between. Germline loops: CDR1 LGHNA, CDR2 YNFKEQ. This CDR3 is built from 15 residues.

The genes are TRBV28 and TRBJ1-1, with 7 positions matching TRBD1. The CDR3 runs 13 residues. J lost 8 bases, V lost 4 bases, and 7 bases had no gene match. The V gene's germline CDR1 is MDHEN and CDR2 SYDVKM. The CDR3 DNA sequence: TGTGCCAGCAGTTCCTTGACAGGGTACGAAGCTTTCTTT. Its translation: CASSSLTGYEAFF. The variable domain in full, with the rest retrieved from reference TRBV28 and TRBJ1-1, is DVKVTQSSRYLVKRTGEKVFLECVQDMDHENMFWYRQDPGLGLRLIYFSYDVKMKEKGDIPEGYSVSREKKERFSLILESASTNQTSMYLCASSSLTGYEAFFGQGTRLTVV.

The rearrangement links TRBV6-6 to TRBJ2-6; possible D gene TRBD1, 6 bases. The V end lost 5 bases, the J end lost 2 bases, and 10 bases lay between the germline ends. CDR1 and CDR2 from the germline V gene are MNHNY and SVGAGI (reference sequence). The CDR3 runs 15 residues. The DNA for the CDR3 is TGTGCCAGCAGTCACGGACAGCCTGGGGCCAACGTCCTGACTTTC. Protein: CASSHGQPGANVLTF.

V is TRBV27 and J is TRBJ1-4, with 7 bases lining up with TRBD1. Germline CDR1 and CDR2: MNHEY and SMNVEV (reference sequence). The CDR3 sequence is 17 residues long. V shed 3 bases, J shed 8 bases, and the junction held 15 bases outside the gene matches. This CDR3 reads CASSFRLRGSRGEKLFF. The DNA for the CDR3 is TGTGCCAGCAGTTTCCGCCTCAGGGGGTCACGAGGGGAAAAACTGTTTTTT.

The chain couples TRBV6-1 to TRBJ1-1; D is perhaps TRBD1 (5 bases). This CDR3 region has 16 residues. The V end lost 4 bases, the J end lost 4 bases, and 19 bases lay between the germline ends. Per the germline V gene, CDR1 is MNHNS and CDR2 is SASEGT. CDR3 sequence reads: CASSAPTVRSGTEAFF. CDR3 nucleotide sequence: TGTGCCAGCAGTGCCCCGACAGTCCGGTCGGGCACTGAAGCTTTCTTT.

The chain uses TRBV19 and TRBJ1-6; tentative D call: TRBD1 (5 bases). The V end lost 5 bases, the J end lost 7 bases, and 9 bases lay between the germline ends. The CDR3 covers 13 residues. Germline assignment: CDR1 LNHDA and CDR2 SQIVND (reference sequence). CDR3 region: CASSFRGNSPLHF. The CDR3 bases are TGTGCCAGTAGTTTCCGGGGGAATTCACCCCTCCACTTT.

This chain joins TRBV30 and TRBJ2-3, with TRBD1 matching 11 bases. Germline CDR1 reads GTSNPN; CDR2 reads SVGIG (reference sequence). The CDR3 spans 16 residues. The junction had 11 bases not matched to a gene; V was cut back by 5 bases and J by 4 bases. CDR3 amino acids: CAWPLGGTGGPDTQYF. In nucleotides, the CDR3 is TGTGCCTGGCCCCTAGGGGGGACAGGGGGACCAGATACGCAGTATTTT.

This clone was recorded once. The chain is built from TRBV2 and TRBJ2-3; 8 nucleotides agree with TRBD2. The CDR3 contains 14 residues. Germline CDR1 SNHLY, CDR2 FYNNEI. V trimming: 7 bases; J trimming: 4 bases; junction bases outside the gene matches: 7. The CDR3 coding sequence is TGTGCCAGCAAGGCGGGGGGTAAGGCAGATACGCAGTATTTT. Encoded protein: CASKAGGKADTQYF.

J is TRBJ1-2 and V is TRBV7-2; TRBD1 matches 7 bases. Losses at the gene ends were 2 bases for V and 4 bases for J; bases not matched to a gene: 4. The CDR3 extends over 14 amino acids. Germline-derived CDR1 and CDR2 are SGHTA and FQGNSA. The DNA for the CDR3 is TGTGCCAGCAGCTTAACAGGGGATATCTATGGCTACACCTTC. It codes for CASSLTGDIYGYTF.

The chain uses TRBV7-3 and TRBJ2-1; TRBD2 matches at 8 bases. This CDR3 has 14 amino acids. V lost 8 bases and J lost 0; bases outside the gene matches: 3. CDR1 is SGHTA, CDR2 FQGTGA, per germline. The CDR3 DNA is TGTGCCAGCCGCAGCGGGAGCTCCTACAATGAGCAGTTCTTC. Its translation: CASRSGSSYNEQFF.

The chain combines TRBV9 with TRBJ2-7; D is ambiguous. The CDR3 loop spans 13 amino acids. From germline, CDR1 is SGDLS and CDR2 YYNGEE. With 4 bases removed from V and 7 bases from J, the gap between germline ends came to 15 bases. The chain's CDR3 is CASSPGFGREQYF. The CDR3 bases are TGTGCCAGCAGCCCAGGTTTTGGTCGGGAGCAGTACTTC. The variable domain in full, with the rest retrieved from reference TRBV9 and TRBJ2-7, is DSGVTQTPKHLITATGQRVTLRCSPRSGDLSVYWYQQSLDQGLQFLIQYYNGEERAKGNILERFSAQQFPDLHSELNLSSLELGDSALYFCASSPGFGREQYFGPGTRLTVT.

This clone showed up just a few times. The chain is built from TRBV5-6 and TRBJ2-7; weak D call: TRBD2 (6 bases). CDR1 and CDR2 from the germline V gene are SGHDT and YYEEEE. V gave up 4 bases and J gave up 4 bases, with 24 bases separating them. The CDR3 consists of 17 residues. The CDR3 DNA follows: TGTGCCAGCAGCAGGTCGGGACTCCAAATCCCTTTTTACGAGCAGTACTTC. This encodes CASSRSGLQIPFYEQYF. The whole variable domain, filled in from reference TRBV5-6 and TRBJ2-7, reads DAGVTQSPTHLIKTRGQQVTLRCSPKSGHDTVSWYQQALGQGPQFIFQYYEEEERQRGNFPDRFSGHQFPNYSSELNVNALLLGDSALYLCASSRSGLQIPFYEQYFGPGTRLTVT.

This clone came up once. The rearrangement links TRBV7-7 to TRBJ2-3; TRBD1 might be the D (5 bases). V was trimmed by 2 bases and J by 2 bases, leaving 17 bases between them. Germline lookup yields CDR1 SSHAT and CDR2 FNYEAQ (reference sequence). This CDR3 spans 17 amino acids. In DNA, the CDR3 is TGTGCCAGCAGCTTAAATCCAGTTGGGGCGAACACAGATACGCAGTATTTT. This gives the protein CASSLNPVGANTDTQYF. Full variable domain (missing parts from reference TRBV7-7 and TRBJ2-3): GAGVSQSPRYKVTKRGQDVTLRCDPISSHATLYWYQQALGQGPEFLTYFNYEAQPDKSGLPSDRFSAERPEGSISTLTIQRTEQRDSAMYRCASSLNPVGANTDTQYFGPGTRLTVL.